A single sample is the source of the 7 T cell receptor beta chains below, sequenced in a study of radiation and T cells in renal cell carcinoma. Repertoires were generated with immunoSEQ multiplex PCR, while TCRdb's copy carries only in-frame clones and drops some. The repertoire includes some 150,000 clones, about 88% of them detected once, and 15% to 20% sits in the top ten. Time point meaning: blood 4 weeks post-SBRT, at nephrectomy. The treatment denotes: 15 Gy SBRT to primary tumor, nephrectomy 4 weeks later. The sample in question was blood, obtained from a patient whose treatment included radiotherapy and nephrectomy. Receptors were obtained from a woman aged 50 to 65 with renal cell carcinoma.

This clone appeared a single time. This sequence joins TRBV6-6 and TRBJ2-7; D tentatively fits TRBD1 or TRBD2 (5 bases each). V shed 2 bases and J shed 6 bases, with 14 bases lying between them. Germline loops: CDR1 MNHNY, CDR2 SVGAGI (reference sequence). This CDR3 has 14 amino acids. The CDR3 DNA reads TGTGCCAGCAGTTACGATGGGGGTAAGGGCGAGCAGTACTTC. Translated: CASSYDGGKGEQYF.

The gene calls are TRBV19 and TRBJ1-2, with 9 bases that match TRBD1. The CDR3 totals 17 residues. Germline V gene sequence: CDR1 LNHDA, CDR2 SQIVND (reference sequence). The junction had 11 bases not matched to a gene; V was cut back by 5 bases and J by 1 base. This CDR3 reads CASSLRTGEAGNYGYTF. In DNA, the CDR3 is TGTGCCAGTAGTCTCCGGACAGGGGAAGCGGGTAACTATGGCTACACCTTC.

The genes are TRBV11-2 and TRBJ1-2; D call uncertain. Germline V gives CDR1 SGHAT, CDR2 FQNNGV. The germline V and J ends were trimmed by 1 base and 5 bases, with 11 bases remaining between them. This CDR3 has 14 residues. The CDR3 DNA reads TGTGCCAGCAGCTTAGTCGCGGGAAGTTATGGCTACACCTTC. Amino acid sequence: CASSLVAGSYGYTF.

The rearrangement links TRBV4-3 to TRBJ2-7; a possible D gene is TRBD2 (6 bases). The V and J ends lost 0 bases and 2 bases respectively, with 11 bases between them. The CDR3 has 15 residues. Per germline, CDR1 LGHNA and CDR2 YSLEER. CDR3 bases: TGCGCCAGCAGCCAAGATTGGTGGGGGGCCTACGAGCAGTACTTC. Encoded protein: CASSQDWWGAYEQYF.

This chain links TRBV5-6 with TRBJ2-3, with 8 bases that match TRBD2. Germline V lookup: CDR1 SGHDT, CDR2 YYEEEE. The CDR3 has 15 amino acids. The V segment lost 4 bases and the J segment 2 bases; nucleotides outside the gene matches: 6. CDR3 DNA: TGTGCCAGCAGCGTAACTAGCGGAAACACAGATACGCAGTATTTT. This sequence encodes CASSVTSGNTDTQYF.

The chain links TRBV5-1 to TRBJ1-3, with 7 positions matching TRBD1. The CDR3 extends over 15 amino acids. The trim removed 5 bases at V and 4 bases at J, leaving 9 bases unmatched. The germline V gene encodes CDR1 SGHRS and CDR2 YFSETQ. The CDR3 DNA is TGCGCCAGCAGGCCAGGGGGAGCAGAAGGAAACACCATATATTTT. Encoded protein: CASRPGGAEGNTIYF.

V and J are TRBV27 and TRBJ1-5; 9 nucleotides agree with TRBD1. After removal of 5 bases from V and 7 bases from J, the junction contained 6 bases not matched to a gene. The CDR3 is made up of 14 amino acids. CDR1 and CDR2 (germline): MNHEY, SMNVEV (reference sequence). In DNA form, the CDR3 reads TGTGCCAGCAGTACCGGACAGGGGTCACAGCCCCAGCATTTT. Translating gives CASSTGQGSQPQHF.